Following are 5 T cell receptor beta chains from one sample sequenced in a study of T-cell reconstitution after alpha-beta-depleted transplantation in children. Unique molecular identifiers were incorporated into the prepared TCRbeta library. TCRdb reanalysed the PCR reads using MiXCR and keeps one entry per CDR3 protein. This sample yields hundreds of thousands of distinct CDR3 sequences, of which over 25% are seen a single time; roughly 2.5% belongs to the top ten. The input for sequencing was PBMCs from the stem cell graft donor, taken from the stem cell graft. Every receptor here comes from a human donor who donated a stem cell graft to a child with aplastic anemia.

A few counts support this clonotype. The gene calls are TRBV18 and TRBJ1-5, with a tentative D call TRBD1 (5 bases). CDR3 length equals 15 residues. The V and J ends lost 1 base and 6 bases respectively, with 13 bases between them. Germline V CDR1 and CDR2: KGHSH, LQKENI. This CDR3 reads CASSPQSGRGQPQHF. Here the CDR3 DNA reads TGTGCCAGCTCACCACAATCAGGGAGAGGTCAGCCCCAGCATTTT.

About this clonotype itself: Relative to the germline gene, one junction end is altered; a read error may explain this. The V gene is TRBV10-2, the J gene TRBJ2-3; tentatively, D is TRBD2 (7 bases). The CDR3 runs 16 residues. The germline CDR1 and CDR2 sequences are WSHSY and SAAADI. The CDR3 DNA sequence: TGCGCCAGCAGTGAGTCGGGGGGCAGGGGAGGGGATACGCGGTATTTT. This encodes CASSESGGRGGDTRYF.

The chain combines TRBV18 with TRBJ1-1; no reliable D call. CDR1 is KGHSH and CDR2 is LQKENI in the germline V gene. The CDR3 is 13 residues long. The V end was cut by 2 bases, the J end by 2 bases, with 6 bases between. Here the CDR3 DNA reads TGTGCCAGCTCACCAGAGCGTAACACTGAAGCTTTCTTT. Translation gives CASSPERNTEAFF.

Ten or more counts support this clonotype. The chain carries TRBV29-1 and TRBJ2-1; the D gene is possibly TRBD2 (5 bases). Trimming shortened V by 4 bases and J by 9 bases, and 13 bases separated the two germline ends. The germline V gene encodes CDR1 SQVTM and CDR2 ANQGSEA. The CDR3 is 12 residues long. This CDR3 reads CSVGIGSSEQFF. The CDR3 DNA follows: TGCAGCGTTGGCATAGGGAGCAGTGAGCAGTTCTTC.

This rearrangement joins TRBV7-9 to TRBJ2-3; a possible D gene is TRBD2 (6 bases). The CDR3 is 15 amino acids. CDR1 is SEHNR and CDR2 is FQNEAQ in the germline V gene (reference sequence). Trimming pared 5 bases from V and 3 bases from J, leaving 15 bases between. The CDR3 spells CASSRHGSNTDTQYF. CDR3 DNA: TGTGCCAGCAGCCGCCACGGGAGTAATACAGATACGCAGTATTTT.